Ten or more counts support the clone carrying this T cell receptor beta chain. Its antigen is still unknown. The CDR3 has 15 amino acids. V was pared by 8 bases and J by 0 bases, with 7 bases of the junction left unmatched. Germline V gene data show CDR1 as MNHEY and CDR2 as SMNVEV (reference sequence). This sample is part of a study of T cells after yellow fever vaccination. Findings and limits, study-wide: Though it reached lower strength, the secondary response hit its peak faster, day 5 versus 15. Clones from primary vaccination mostly reappeared after the booster (roughly 97% CD4, around 90% CD8).

Template-switching 5'RACE yielded the TCR cDNA; a universal primer site and UMIs were added in the process. Each CDR3 protein is one row after TCRdb ran MiXCR on the 5' RACE reads. In the table there are about 150,000 distinct CDR3 sequences, 5% to 8% of which are singletons. The V and J genes are TRBV27 and TRBJ1-5, with 7 bases identical to TRBD1. The TCR originated in a young man who received the YFV17D yellow fever vaccine. The sample consisted of CD4+ T cells sorted from PBMCs, taken 10 days after the yellow fever booster vaccination. The chain's CDR3 is CASRRGANSNQPQHF. CDR3 bases: TGTGCCAGCCGCAGGGGGGCAAATAGCAATCAGCCCCAGCATTTT.